Listed here are 3 T cell receptor beta chains from one sample, sequenced in a study of blood T cells in healthy people across ages. A sample-barcoded 5' primer and a J-beta primer mix were used in a second PCR of roughly 7 to 11 cycles. TCRdb fed the 5' RACE reads into MiXCR, producing one record per CDR3 protein. The repertoire consists of 1.4 million or so distinct CDR3 sequences, with under 55% occurring once and the leading ten covering roughly 3.7%. The material sequenced was blood. The receptors derive from a woman aged 18-29 years in good health.

This clonotype was detected a few times. The V call is TRBV12-3 or TRBV12-4, the J call TRBJ2-3; no clear D. Trimming took off 11 bases at V and 5 bases at J, with 8 bases between the two ends. The CDR3 is made up of 10 amino acids. The CDR3 region is CAVDGDTQYF. The CDR3 nucleotides read TGTGCCGTTGACGGAGATACGCAGTATTTT.

This clonotype was detected only a few times. The chain couples TRBV29-1 to TRBJ2-7; TRBD2 matches 10 bases. The CDR3 runs 13 residues. Looked up from germline, CDR1 is SQVTM and CDR2 is ANQGSEA. The junction had 9 bases not matched to a gene; V was cut back by 7 bases and J by 6 bases. CDR3 sequence (DNA): TGCAGCGGGGGGGGACTAGCGATTTCCGAGCAGTACTTC. Protein: CSGGGLAISEQYF.

This clonotype was recorded a few times. V usage is TRBV6-1 and J usage is TRBJ2-7; 8 bases align to TRBD1. After removal of 2 bases from V and 5 bases from J, the junction contained 11 bases not matched to a gene. Germline assignment: CDR1 MNHNS and CDR2 SASEGT. This CDR3 region has 16 residues. CDR3 in amino acids: CASSEPPDRGLDEQYF. The CDR3 region has the DNA TGTGCCAGCAGTGAACCCCCCGACAGGGGCCTGGACGAGCAGTACTTC.